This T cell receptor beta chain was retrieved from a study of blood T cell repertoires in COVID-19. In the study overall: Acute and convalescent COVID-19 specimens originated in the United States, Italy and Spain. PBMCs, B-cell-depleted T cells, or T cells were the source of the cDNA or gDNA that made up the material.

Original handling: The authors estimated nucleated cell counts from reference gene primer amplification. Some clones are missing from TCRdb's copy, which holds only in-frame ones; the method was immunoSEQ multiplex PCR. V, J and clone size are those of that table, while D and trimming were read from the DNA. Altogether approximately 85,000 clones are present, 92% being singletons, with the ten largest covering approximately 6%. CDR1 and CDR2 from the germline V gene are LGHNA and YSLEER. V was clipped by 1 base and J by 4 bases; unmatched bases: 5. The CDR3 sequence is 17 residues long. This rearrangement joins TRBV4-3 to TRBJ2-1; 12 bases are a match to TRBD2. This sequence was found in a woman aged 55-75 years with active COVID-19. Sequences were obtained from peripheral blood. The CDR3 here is CASSQGVLAGGYNEQFF. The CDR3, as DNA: TGCGCCAGCAGCCAAGGCGTACTAGCGGGGGGATACAATGAGCAGTTCTTC.